This passage covers 6 T cell receptor beta chains from one sample sequenced in a study of blood T cell repertoires in COVID-19. Profiling relied on immunoSEQ multiplex PCR, and the TCRdb table lists in-frame clones only, not all of them. The sample records about 49,000 clones, around 85% being singletons. The material sequenced was peripheral blood. The source is a human donor in a cohort sampled during active COVID-19.

The V gene is TRBV7-9, the J gene TRBJ1-3; TRBD1 matches at 8 bases. Germline CDR1 SEHNR, CDR2 FQNEAQ (reference sequence). There are 16 residues in the CDR3. Losses at the gene ends were 4 bases for V and 4 bases for J; bases not matched to a gene: 9. CDR3 loop: CASSSTQGAVGNTIYF. The CDR3 region has the DNA TGTGCCAGCAGCTCCACCCAGGGGGCGGTCGGAAACACCATATATTTT.

The chain has TRBV10-3 and TRBJ2-1; 13 bases line up with TRBD2. With 2 bases clipped from V and 7 bases from J, the junction kept 8 bases outside the gene matches. Germline V gives CDR1 ENHRY, CDR2 SYGVKD. The CDR3 extends over 17 amino acids. The CDR3 DNA is TGTGCCATCAGTGAGGGTTCCGGACTAGCGGGAGAGAATGAGCAGTTCTTC. Its translation is CAISEGSGLAGENEQFF.

The chain carries TRBV28 and TRBJ1-2; possible D gene TRBD1, 6 bases. The germline V gene has CDR1 MDHEN and CDR2 SYDVKM. Between the trimmed V and J ends, which lost 5 bases and 6 bases, there was a span of 19 bases. The CDR3 has 15 residues. Here the CDR3 reads CASSLPSPRGHGYTF. The CDR3 coding sequence is TGTGCCAGCAGTCTACCGTCCCCCAGGGGTCATGGCTACACCTTC.

The chain uses TRBV4-1 and TRBJ2-7; 8 bases match TRBD2. This CDR3 is built from 17 residues. Losses at the gene ends were 0 bases for V and 4 bases for J; bases not matched to a gene: 11. Germline V gene data show CDR1 as MGHRA and CDR2 as YSYEKL. The CDR3 here is CASSQDMRAGGQYEQYF. In nucleotides, the CDR3 is TGCGCCAGCAGCCAAGATATGCGGGCGGGAGGCCAATACGAGCAGTACTTC.

This clone was observed a single time. The chain uses TRBV11-2 and TRBJ2-7; weak D call: TRBD2 (6 bases). Germline V gene lookup returns CDR1 SGHAT and CDR2 FQNNGV. Trimming removed 5 bases at V and 0 bases at J, with 14 bases between. The CDR3 extends over 15 amino acids. CDR3 amino acids: CASSPLAVSSYEQYF. The DNA of the CDR3 is TGTGCCAGCAGCCCCTTAGCGGTTAGCTCCTACGAGCAGTACTTC.

The chain joins TRBV4-1 to TRBJ2-1, with D tentatively TRBD2 (6 bases). CDR3 size: 14 residues. Trimming left V 1 base short and J 15 bases short, with 19 bases between. Germline V gives CDR1 MGHRA, CDR2 YSYEKL. The chain's CDR3 is CASSQGISGVVLFF. In DNA, the CDR3 is TGCGCCAGCAGCCAAGGAATATCGGGGGTCGTTCTGTTCTTC.